The 5 T cell receptor beta chains below come from one sample, sequenced in a study of shared clonotypes between healthy human individuals (dated by TCRdb to 2018 to 2020). Libraries were prepared through the immunoSEQ multiplex PCR assay. TCRdb stores this immuneACCESS table with in-frame sequences only. Part of the clones is absent; in the studies checked, under half of the shortfall reflects unresolved V genes, and no reason is known for the rest. The sample data list about 690,000 clones, and roughly 87% of these were observed just once. The ten largest clones represent approximately 35% of the sample. The sample taken for sequencing was memory CD8+ T cells from PBMCs. The cell subset or site label, as the study defines it: CD45RO+ cells pooled with CCR7-negative TemRA cells. The receptors stem from a man between 18 and 29 years old in good health. Some clones in this sample may be carry-over from other donors' samples.

The rearrangement links TRBV27 to TRBJ1-4, with D possibly being TRBD1 (6 bases). V shed 0 bases and J shed 5 bases, with 13 bases lying between them. This CDR3 has 16 residues. Germline CDR1 MNHEY, CDR2 SMNVEV (reference sequence). The CDR3 DNA follows: TGTGCCAGCAGTTTATCTTGGGGGGCAGGAAATGAAAAACTGTTTTTT. Protein: CASSLSWGAGNEKLFF.

V usage is TRBV11-2 and J usage is TRBJ2-7; possibly TRBD1 for D (5 bases). The CDR3 totals 12 residues. The germline CDR1 and CDR2 sequences are SGHAT and FQNNGV. The ends were cut back, 4 bases at V and 4 bases at J, with 8 bases in the middle. The CDR3 is CASSYQGYEQYF. The CDR3 DNA reads as TGTGCCAGCAGCTACCAGGGTTACGAGCAGTACTTC.

In this sample, this clone turned up a few times. The chain recombines TRBV29-1 with TRBJ1-1; D call uncertain. There are 14 residues in the CDR3. Trimming left V 5 bases short and J 1 base short, with 14 bases between. CDR1 is SQVTM, CDR2 ANQGSEA, per germline. The CDR3 DNA is TGCAGCGTTAGGAGGGTTGAGTGGAACACTGAAGCTTTCTTT. Protein: CSVRRVEWNTEAFF.

This chain links TRBV5-5 with TRBJ1-5, with a weak D call TRBD1 (5 bases). Germline V gene sequence: CDR1 SGHKS, CDR2 YYEKEE (reference sequence). V shed 0 bases and J shed 4 bases, with 17 bases lying between them. CDR3 length: 17 amino acids. The CDR3 region has the DNA TGTGCCAGCAGCTTGGGTTGGGAAGGGGCCAAGAATCAGCCCCAGCATTTT. Translation: CASSLGWEGAKNQPQHF.

V gene TRBV15 combines with J gene TRBJ1-4; no firm D call. The V end was cut by 6 bases, the J end by 7 bases, with 12 bases between. CDR1 is LNHNV, CDR2 YYDKDF, per germline (reference sequence). This CDR3 region has 13 residues. The CDR3 region is CATRSPNGEKLFF. The CDR3 DNA is TGTGCCACCAGATCCCCGAACGGTGAAAAACTGTTTTTT.